These 32 T cell receptor beta chains were all obtained from the same sample, sequenced in a study of T cell responses to AZD1222 COVID-19 vaccine. Assay used: immunoSEQ multiplex PCR; TCRdb lists only in-frame clones, some missing. Of around 87,000 clones listed, 80% to 90% are singletons. The sample consisted of peripheral blood, taken on day 0 of AZD1222 vaccination. The receptors stem from an adult in good health.

A single count supports this clone. This sequence joins TRBV12-3 or TRBV12-4 and TRBJ1-4; 10 nucleotides align to TRBD1. J gave up 12 bases and V 5 bases, and 3 bases lay outside the gene matches. CDR3 length equals 12 residues. The CDR3 reads CASSTGQGELFF. CDR3 DNA sequence: TGTGCCAGCAGTACCGGACAGGGGGAACTGTTTTTT.

The CDR3 spells CASSATAFYNSPLHF. The DNA of the CDR3 is TGTGCCAGCAGTGCCACTGCTTTTTATAATTCACCCCTCCACTTT. The chain employs TRBV2 and TRBJ1-6, with D uncertain. V lost 4 bases and J 4 bases, leaving 11 bases between the germline ends. Germline V gene lookup returns CDR1 SNHLY and CDR2 FYNNEI. The length of the CDR3 is 15 residues.

The chain links TRBV19 to TRBJ1-5; 7 bases map to TRBD1. The CDR3 has 12 residues. Germline CDR1 is LNHDA and CDR2 is SQIVND (reference sequence). J was trimmed by 12 bases and V by 6 bases; bases with no gene match: 8. The CDR3 spells CASRHRGSLQHF. Written as DNA, the CDR3 is TGTGCCAGTAGGCACAGGGGATCGCTCCAGCATTTT.

The chain joins TRBV6-2 or TRBV6-3 to TRBJ1-3, with 7 bases aligning to TRBD1. CDR3 length: 15 residues. Germline loops: CDR1 MNHEY, CDR2 SVGEGT. With 7 bases clipped from V and 4 bases from J, the junction kept 10 bases outside the gene matches. CDR3 sequence reads: CASIPPTGAGNTIYF. CDR3 coding DNA: TGTGCCAGCATCCCCCCAACAGGGGCGGGAAACACCATATATTTT.

This clone appeared once. The chain recombines TRBV27 with TRBJ2-4; D perhaps matches TRBD1 (5 bases). The length of the CDR3 is 15 residues. Germline V gene sequence: CDR1 MNHEY, CDR2 SMNVEV (reference sequence). The V end was cut by 5 bases, the J end by 1 base, with 12 bases between. CDR3 protein: CASSKSQGAKNIQYF. For the CDR3, the DNA is TGTGCCAGCAGTAAAAGCCAGGGTGCCAAAAACATTCAGTACTTC.

This clone has a handful of counts. At the DNA level, this CDR3 is encoded by other sequences in the same sample as well. The V gene is TRBV5-1, the J gene TRBJ1-1; D call uncertain. Looked up from germline, CDR1 is SGHRS and CDR2 is YFSETQ. Trimming pared 0 bases from V and 5 bases from J, leaving 11 bases between. The CDR3 sequence is 14 residues long. The CDR3 nucleotides read TGCGCCAGCAGCTTGGGCGCGGGTGGGACTGAAGCTTTCTTT. It translates to CASSLGAGGTEAFF.

This clone was picked up a small number of times. The chain links TRBV7-9 to TRBJ2-7; 11 bases fit TRBD2. Germline V lookup: CDR1 SEHNR, CDR2 FQNEAQ (reference sequence). This CDR3 region has 15 residues. With V trimmed by 5 bases and J by 1 base, 4 bases remained unmatched. The CDR3 loop reads CASSPLAGGSYEQYF. The CDR3 DNA follows: TGTGCCAGCAGCCCGTTAGCGGGGGGGTCCTACGAGCAGTACTTC. The variable domain in full, with the rest retrieved from reference TRBV7-9 and TRBJ2-7, is DTGVSQNPRHKITKRGQNVTFRCDPISEHNRLYWYRQTLGQGPEFLTYFQNEAQLEKSRLLSDRFSAERPKGSFSTLEIQRTEQGDSAMYLCASSPLAGGSYEQYFGPGTRLTVT.

J is TRBJ1-2 and V is TRBV20-1; D perhaps matches TRBD1 (5 bases). V was trimmed by 6 bases and J by 4 bases, leaving 9 bases between them. Germline V gene sequence: CDR1 DFQATT, CDR2 SNEGSKA (reference sequence). This CDR3 contains 11 residues. This CDR3 reads CSAEGTYGYTF. The CDR3 DNA follows: TGCAGTGCAGAAGGGACCTATGGCTACACCTTC.

The chain employs TRBV4-2 and TRBJ1-2; a weak D match, TRBD1 (5 bases). Germline V gene sequence: CDR1 LGHNA, CDR2 YNFKEQ. There are 15 residues in the CDR3. Deletions cut 0 bases from V and 8 bases from J, with 16 bases between. CDR3 DNA sequence: TGTGCCAGCAGCCAAGATCGGGTTAGGGGTGGCGGCTACACCTTC. Its protein product is CASSQDRVRGGGYTF.

This clone was seen only once. The rearrangement joins TRBV3-1 (or the pseudogene TRBV3-2) to TRBJ1-1; 7 bases are shared with TRBD1. This CDR3 spans 12 amino acids. The V gene end was trimmed by 5 bases and the J gene end by 8 bases; junction bases not matched to a gene: 5. In germline, CDR1 is LGHDT, CDR2 YNNKEL (reference sequence). The CDR3 nucleotides read TGTGCCAGCAGCATAGGACAGGCCGAAGCTTTCTTT. Translation gives CASSIGQAEAFF.

The DNA of the CDR3 is TGTGCCAGCAGCCAAGCAGGGGGCGCGACCAGAGGCTACACCTTC. Amino acids: CASSQAGGATRGYTF. V and J are TRBV28 and TRBJ1-2; TRBD1 aligns across 8 bases. CDR1 and CDR2 (germline): MDHEN, SYDVKM. With V trimmed by 6 bases and J by 8 bases, 14 bases remained unmatched. The CDR3 sequence is 15 residues long.

The rearrangement joins TRBV24-1 to TRBJ1-5; D not certain. There are 14 residues in the CDR3. With 5 bases removed from V and 0 bases from J, the gap between germline ends came to 7 bases. Germline V gives CDR1 KGHDR, CDR2 SFDVKD. The CDR3 sequence is CATSAGLSNQPQHF. The CDR3 DNA reads as TGTGCCACCAGTGCCGGTCTTAGCAATCAGCCCCAGCATTTT.

V and J are TRBV6-5 and TRBJ2-1; a weak D match, TRBD2 (5 bases). Between the trimmed V and J ends, which lost 8 bases and 0 bases, there was a span of 14 bases. This CDR3 contains 15 residues. Germline V gene sequence: CDR1 MNHEY, CDR2 SVGAGI. As DNA, the CDR3 is TGTGCCAGCTCGGAGCGGTTGAGCTCCTACAATGAGCAGTTCTTC. This sequence encodes CASSERLSSYNEQFF.

J is TRBJ2-5 and V is TRBV3-1 (or the pseudogene TRBV3-2); possible D gene TRBD1, 6 bases. This CDR3 comprises 14 residues. Germline V gene sequence: CDR1 LGHDT, CDR2 YNNKEL (reference sequence). V was clipped by 2 bases and J by 2 bases, with 9 bases between them. The DNA of the CDR3 is TGTGCCAGCAGCCAAAATAGGGGGCAAGAGACCCAGTACTTC. Its translation is CASSQNRGQETQYF.

The chain combines TRBV5-8 with TRBJ2-1; D is uncertain. In germline, CDR1 is SGHTS, CDR2 YDEGEE. The CDR3 has 16 residues. Deletions cut 0 bases from V and 0 bases from J, with 10 bases between. The CDR3 region is CASSLELQSSYNEQFF. CDR3 nucleotides: TGTGCCAGCAGCTTGGAATTACAAAGCTCCTACAATGAGCAGTTCTTC.

The chain recombines TRBV12-3 or TRBV12-4 with TRBJ1-1; D ambiguous. The CDR3 length is 13 residues. Trimming removed 6 bases at V and 4 bases at J, with 12 bases between. The CDR3 DNA is TGTGCCAGCAGCCGAGAGGTGGGCACTGAAGCTTTCTTT. Translated: CASSREVGTEAFF.

This clone was picked up one time. The CDR3 reads CASSQDLAGWETQYF. The CDR3 nucleotides are TGTGCCAGCAGCCAAGATTTGGCGGGGTGGGAGACCCAGTACTTC. The chain carries TRBV4-2 and TRBJ2-5, with D perhaps TRBD2 (6 bases). The CDR3 runs 15 residues. The germline V and J ends were trimmed by 0 bases and 5 bases, with 13 bases remaining between them. Germline values: CDR1 LGHNA, CDR2 YNFKEQ.

The chain couples TRBV19 to TRBJ1-3; no firm D call. CDR1 is LNHDA, CDR2 SQIVND, per germline (reference sequence). With 3 bases removed from V and 2 bases from J, the gap between germline ends came to 14 bases. The CDR3 is made up of 16 amino acids. This CDR3 is CASSIFGRMTGNTIYF. Written as DNA, the CDR3 is TGTGCCAGTAGTATTTTCGGCAGGATGACTGGAAACACCATATATTTT.

V gene TRBV7-9 combines with J gene TRBJ1-5; D not certain. Germline V gives CDR1 SEHNR, CDR2 FQNEAQ (reference sequence). The CDR3 is made up of 14 amino acids. Trimming pared 4 bases from V and 4 bases from J, leaving 11 bases between. The CDR3 is CASSSNTVNQPQHF. CDR3 in DNA: TGTGCCAGCAGCTCGAACACAGTTAATCAGCCCCAGCATTTT.

The genes are TRBV2 and TRBJ1-2; a weak D match, TRBD1 (5 bases). V was pared by 6 bases and J by 4 bases, with 15 bases between. The CDR3 runs to 14 residues. From germline, CDR1 is SNHLY and CDR2 FYNNEI. The CDR3 nucleotides read TGTGCCAGCAGACGGGACTTACCTACCTATGGCTACACCTTC. It encodes CASRRDLPTYGYTF.

The V call is TRBV5-1, the J call TRBJ2-3; perhaps TRBD2 as D (6 bases). The CDR3 spans 15 residues. Germline lookup yields CDR1 SGHRS and CDR2 YFSETQ. Trimming pared 2 bases from V and 2 bases from J, leaving 12 bases between. The CDR3 sequence is CASSFGGLNTDTQYF. The CDR3 nucleotides are TGCGCCAGCAGCTTTGGAGGACTAAACACAGATACGCAGTATTTT.

The chain links TRBV18 to TRBJ1-4; D might be TRBD1 (5 bases). V was cut by 6 bases and J by 5 bases, with 16 bases left in between. CDR3 length: 15 residues. Germline lookup yields CDR1 KGHSH and CDR2 LQKENI. The CDR3 here is CASSLQGRWNEKLFF. The CDR3 DNA reads TGTGCCAGCTCGCTGCAGGGACGGTGGAATGAAAAACTGTTTTTT.

The chain links TRBV2 to TRBJ1-4, with a weak D call TRBD1 (5 bases). Germline-derived CDR1 and CDR2 are SNHLY and FYNNEI. The CDR3 consists of 12 residues. Trimming cost V 6 bases and J 6 bases, with 8 bases left between them. This CDR3 reads CASRRGDEKLFF. CDR3 coding DNA: TGTGCCAGCAGGCGGGGGGATGAAAAACTGTTTTTT. Full variable domain (rest looked up from reference TRBV2 and TRBJ1-4): EPEVTQTPSHQVTQMGQEVILRCVPISNHLYFYWYRQILGQKVEFLVSFYNNEISEKSEIFDDQFSVERPDGSNFTLKIRSTKLEDSAMYFCASRRGDEKLFFGSGTQLSVL.

The chain recombines TRBV21-1 with TRBJ2-1. TRBV21-1 is a pseudogene. The length of the CDR3 is 13 residues. The CDR3 reads CASSKDGGNEQFF. The CDR3 DNA follows: TGTGCCAGCAGCAAAGACGGTGGGAATGAGCAGTTCTTC.

CDR3 protein: CASRFESYNEQFF. CDR3 bases: TGTGCCAGCAGATTTGAGTCTTACAATGAGCAGTTCTTC. This chain connects TRBV28 to TRBJ2-1; D gene ambiguous. V lost 6 bases, J lost 4 bases, and 10 bases lay in between. The CDR3 length is 13 residues. CDR1 is MDHEN and CDR2 is SYDVKM in the germline V gene.

The chain has TRBV2 and TRBJ1-2; 8 positions match TRBD1. This CDR3 has 14 amino acids. Germline CDR1 reads SNHLY; CDR2 reads FYNNEI. With V trimmed by 5 bases and J by 6 bases, 8 bases remained unmatched. As DNA, the CDR3 is TGTGCCAGCAGTAAAGACAGGGGAATTGATGGCTACACCTTC. Translating it yields CASSKDRGIDGYTF.

This chain links TRBV7-9 with TRBJ1-2; 7 bases agree with TRBD1. Unmatched junction bases numbered 11, after V lost 5 bases and J lost 8 bases. Germline values: CDR1 SEHNR, CDR2 FQNEAQ (reference sequence). The CDR3 contains 14 residues. For the CDR3, the DNA is TGTGCCAGCAGCCCACAGGGGAATCGGGAAGGCTACACCTTC. It translates to CASSPQGNREGYTF.

The chain recombines TRBV30 with TRBJ1-1; D may be TRBD1 (5 bases). CDR3 size: 14 residues. V was trimmed by 4 bases and J by 0 bases, leaving 12 bases between them. The germline V gene has CDR1 GTSNPN and CDR2 SVGIG (reference sequence). This chain's CDR3 is CAWTRRQLNTEAFF. CDR3 nucleotides: TGTGCCTGGACCCGACGACAGTTGAACACTGAAGCTTTCTTT. The entire variable domain, with the rest obtained from reference TRBV30 and TRBJ1-1, is as follows: SQTIHQWPATLVQPVGSPLSLECTVEGTSNPNLYWYRQAAGRGLQLLFYSVGIGQISSEVPQNLSASRPQDRQFILSSKKLLLSDSGFYLCAWTRRQLNTEAFFGQGTRLTVV.

The V call is TRBV4-1, the J call TRBJ1-4, with 7 bases aligning to TRBD1. The trim removed 7 bases at V and 7 bases at J, leaving 9 bases unmatched. In germline, CDR1 is MGHRA, CDR2 YSYEKL. This CDR3 is built from 14 residues. CDR3 DNA sequence: TGCGCCAGCAACACAGGGGTAATGGGTGAAAAACTGTTTTTT. Protein: CASNTGVMGEKLFF.

The chain joins TRBV15 to TRBJ2-7; 12 nucleotides align to TRBD1. There are 16 residues in the CDR3. Losses at the gene ends were 1 base for V and 0 bases for J; bases not matched to a gene: 1. Germline assignment: CDR1 LNHNV and CDR2 YYDKDF (reference sequence). The CDR3 region is CATSRGGQGASYEQYF. CDR3 bases: TGTGCCACCAGCAGAGGGGGACAGGGGGCCTCCTACGAGCAGTACTTC.

The rearrangement links TRBV7-2 to TRBJ1-1, with D maybe TRBD1 (5 bases). The CDR3 is 14 amino acids. V lost 3 bases to trimming and J lost 4 bases, with 12 bases between them. Germline CDR1 reads SGHTA; CDR2 reads FQGNSA. The CDR3, as DNA: TGTGCCAGCAGCTTCGGGGGTACTGGCACTGAAGCTTTCTTT. It yields the protein CASSFGGTGTEAFF.

This clone was counted a few times. J is TRBJ1-2 and V is TRBV27; the D is unclear. With 10 bases removed from V and 5 bases from J, the gap between germline ends came to 14 bases. Germline CDR1 reads MNHEY; CDR2 reads SMNVEV (reference sequence). The CDR3 length is 12 residues. The CDR3 region is CATPWVRYGYTF. The CDR3 region has the DNA TGTGCCACTCCCTGGGTCCGGTATGGCTACACCTTC.